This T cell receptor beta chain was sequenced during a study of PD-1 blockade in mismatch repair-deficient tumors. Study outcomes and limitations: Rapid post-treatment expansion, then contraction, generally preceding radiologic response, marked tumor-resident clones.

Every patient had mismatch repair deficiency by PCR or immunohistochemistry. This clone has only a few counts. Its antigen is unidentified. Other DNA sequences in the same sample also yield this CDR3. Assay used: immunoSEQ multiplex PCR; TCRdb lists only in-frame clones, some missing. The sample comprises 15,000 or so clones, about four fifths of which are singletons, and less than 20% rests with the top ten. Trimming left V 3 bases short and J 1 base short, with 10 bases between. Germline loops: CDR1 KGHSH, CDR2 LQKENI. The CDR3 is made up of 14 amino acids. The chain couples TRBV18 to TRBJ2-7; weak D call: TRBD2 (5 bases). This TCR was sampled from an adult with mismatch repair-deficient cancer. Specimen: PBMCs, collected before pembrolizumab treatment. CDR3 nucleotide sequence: TGTGCCAGCTCACCGGGAGTGGGATCCTACGAGCAGTACTTC. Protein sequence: CASSPGVGSYEQYF.